This T cell receptor beta chain came from a study of shared clonotypes between healthy human individuals. Study-wide points: Sequencing depth was expected to affect clonotype sharing among donors.

Details on this clone: What it recognizes is unknown.

Unsorted samples relied on 89 million or so PBMCs, which served as the source of genomic DNA. Unsorted PBMC contributed 300 ng DNA, 25,000 to 35,000 T cell genomes, to each replicate PCR. Measured with immunoSEQ multiplex PCR; TCRdb has only the in-frame clones, and not every one. Of about 92,000 clones listed, over 40% are singletons. Trimming took off 5 bases at V and 7 bases at J, with 18 bases between the two ends. The CDR3 spans 14 residues. Germline assignment: CDR1 SGHRS and CDR2 YFSETQ. Sequencing was performed on PBMCs. The gene calls are TRBV5-1 and TRBJ1-2, with D possibly matching TRBD1 (5 bases). This clonotype was obtained from a woman aged 40 to 49 in good health. Some clones in this sample may be carry-over from other donors' samples. DNA for the CDR3: TGCGCCAGCAGTCAAGAGGACACCGTAGGTGGCTACACCTTC. This encodes CASSQEDTVGGYTF.